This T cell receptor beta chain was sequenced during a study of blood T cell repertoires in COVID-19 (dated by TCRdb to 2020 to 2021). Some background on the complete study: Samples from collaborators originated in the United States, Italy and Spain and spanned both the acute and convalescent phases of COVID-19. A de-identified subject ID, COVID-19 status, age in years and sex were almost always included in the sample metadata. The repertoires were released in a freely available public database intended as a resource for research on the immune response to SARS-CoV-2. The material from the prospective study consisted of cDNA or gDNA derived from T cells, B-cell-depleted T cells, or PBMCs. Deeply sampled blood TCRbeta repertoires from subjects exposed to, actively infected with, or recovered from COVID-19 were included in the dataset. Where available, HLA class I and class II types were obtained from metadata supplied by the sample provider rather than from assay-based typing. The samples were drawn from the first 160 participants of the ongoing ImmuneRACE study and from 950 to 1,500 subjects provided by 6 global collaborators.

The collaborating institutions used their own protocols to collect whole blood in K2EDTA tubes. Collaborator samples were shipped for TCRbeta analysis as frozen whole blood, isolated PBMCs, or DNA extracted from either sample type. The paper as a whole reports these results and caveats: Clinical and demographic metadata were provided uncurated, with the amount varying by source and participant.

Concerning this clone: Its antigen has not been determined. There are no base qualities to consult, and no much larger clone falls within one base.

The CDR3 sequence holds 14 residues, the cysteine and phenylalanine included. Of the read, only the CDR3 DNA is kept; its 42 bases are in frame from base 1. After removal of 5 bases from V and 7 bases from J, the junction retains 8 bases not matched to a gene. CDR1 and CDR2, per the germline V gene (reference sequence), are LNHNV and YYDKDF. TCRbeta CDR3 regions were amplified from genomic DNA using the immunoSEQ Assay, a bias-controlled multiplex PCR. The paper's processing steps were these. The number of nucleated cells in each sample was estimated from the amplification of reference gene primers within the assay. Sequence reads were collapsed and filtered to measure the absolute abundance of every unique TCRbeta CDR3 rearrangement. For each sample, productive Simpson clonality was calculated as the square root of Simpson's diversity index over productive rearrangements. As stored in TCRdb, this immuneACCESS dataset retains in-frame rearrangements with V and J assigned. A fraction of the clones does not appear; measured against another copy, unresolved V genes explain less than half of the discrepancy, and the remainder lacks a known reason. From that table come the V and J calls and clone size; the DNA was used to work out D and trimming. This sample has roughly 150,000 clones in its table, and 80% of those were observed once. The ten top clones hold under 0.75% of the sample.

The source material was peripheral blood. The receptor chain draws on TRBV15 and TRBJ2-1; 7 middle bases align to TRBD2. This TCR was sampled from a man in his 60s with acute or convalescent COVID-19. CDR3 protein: CATSEGGSKNEQFF. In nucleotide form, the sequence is TGTGCCACCAGCGAAGGCGGGAGTAAAAATGAGCAGTTCTTC.